The clone carrying this TCR beta chain was seen ten or more times. The sample comes from a study of CD8 T cells in ankylosing spondylitis. Via MiXCR, TCRdb re-called the 5' RACE reads, giving one row per CDR3 protein. Among approximately 220,000 distinct CDR3 sequences listed, 8% to 11% were seen once. V lost 4 bases to trimming and J lost 1 base, with 12 bases between them. This CDR3 is 15 amino acids long. Germline V gene data show CDR1 as SGHRS and CDR2 as YFSETQ. The clonotype comes from a male donor with ankylosing spondylitis or in good health (not recorded which). The material sequenced was blood, either unsorted or a sorted T cell fraction (not recorded which). The chain uses TRBV5-1 and TRBJ2-1; a weak D match, TRBD2 (6 bases). CDR3 in amino acids: CASSGGYGSYNEQFF. DNA of the CDR3: TGCGCCAGCAGCGGGGGGTATGGTTCCTACAATGAGCAGTTCTTC.